A selection of T cell receptor beta chains follows, all from one sample in a study of spatial heterogeneity in lung cancer. TCRdb re-called the 5' RACE reads with MiXCR, one entry per CDR3 protein. Here the sample spans more than 60,000 distinct CDR3 sequences, roughly 5.9% being singletons. The specimen was PBMCs, collected at surgery. These receptors were taken from a female donor with early-stage non-small cell lung cancer. CDR3s include the opening cysteine and the closing phenylalanine or tryptophan. D genes are given only for firm matches. A clone size is listed for some rows: how often the clone was seen (once, few, many), or a class if it is expanded.

D: .; J: TRBJ2-2; V: TRBV11-2; size: few; DNA: TGTGCCAGCAGTAGGGGGGCGGCCGGGGAGCTGTTTTTT; CDR3: CASSRGAAGELFF
D: .; J: TRBJ2-1; V: TRBV12-5; size: few; DNA: TGTGCTAGTGGTTTGGACAGGAATGAGCAGTTCTTC; CDR3: CASGLDRNEQFF
D: TRBD1; J: TRBJ2-1; V: TRBV7-9; size: many; DNA: TGTGCCAGATCCCCGGACAGGGGCGATGAGCAGTTCTTC; CDR3: CARSPDRGDEQFF
D: .; J: TRBJ2-7; V: TRBV18; size: many; DNA: TGTGCCAGCTCACCACCGGACAGCCACGAGCAGTACTTC; CDR3: CASSPPDSHEQYF
D: TRBD2; J: TRBJ2-2; V: TRBV7-3; size: .; DNA: TGTGCCAGCAGCCCCTCCCCGGGGAGGGCCGGGGAGCTGTTTTTT; CDR3: CASSPSPGRAGELFF
D: TRBD1; J: TRBJ1-1; V: TRBV7-9; size: many; DNA: TGTGCCAGCAGCTTAAAAAGGGGGCGAGACACTGAAGCTTTCTTT; CDR3: CASSLKRGRDTEAFF
D: .; J: TRBJ2-7; V: TRBV14; size: .; DNA: TGTGCCAGCAGCCGCGGGGCCTTCTACGAGCAGTACTTC; CDR3: CASSRGAFYEQYF
D: .; J: TRBJ2-5; V: TRBV9; size: many; DNA: TGTGCCAGCAGCGTGACCCTAACAGGAAAAGAGACCCAGTACTTC; CDR3: CASSVTLTGKETQYF
D: TRBD2; J: TRBJ2-1; V: TRBV7-2; size: .; DNA: TGTGCCAGCAGCTTACGGCGGGGGTATACCTACAATGAGCAGTTCTTC; CDR3: CASSLRRGYTYNEQFF
D: .; J: TRBJ1-2; V: TRBV20-1; size: .; DNA: TGCAGTGCTAGAGATATCGACGGCCCAGGGAGAAGCGGCTACACCTTC; CDR3: CSARDIDGPGRSGYTF
D: TRBD1; J: TRBJ1-3; V: TRBV3-1; size: few; DNA: TGTGCCAGCAGCCAAGAACTGGGACAGATCTCTGGAAACACCATATATTTT; CDR3: CASSQELGQISGNTIYF
D: .; J: TRBJ1-2; V: TRBV5-6; size: .; DNA: TGTGCCAGCAGCTCCTCTGACAGGCCCTCACTATGGGGCTACACCTTC; CDR3: CASSSSDRPSLWGYTF
D: .; J: TRBJ2-1; V: TRBV12-3/TRBV12-4; size: many; DNA: TGTGCCAGCAGTTTAGCCGATCAGGGTAGACATGAGCAGTTCTTC; CDR3: CASSLADQGRHEQFF
D: TRBD1; J: TRBJ2-1; V: TRBV6-4; size: .; DNA: TGTGCCAGCAGTGTCCTCCCGGGACAGGGGGCGAATGAGCAGTTCTTC; CDR3: CASSVLPGQGANEQFF
D: .; J: TRBJ1-5; V: TRBV12-3/TRBV12-4; size: many; DNA: TGTGCCAGCAGTACTCGACAGAGCAATCAGCCCCAGCATTTT; CDR3: CASSTRQSNQPQHF
D: .; J: TRBJ2-1; V: TRBV7-3; size: .; DNA: TGTGCCAGCAGCTCCGGGACTCCCGGACTTATAGGCGGTAATGAGCAGTTCTTC; CDR3: CASSSGTPGLIGGNEQFF
D: .; J: TRBJ1-6; V: TRBV3-1; size: .; DNA: TGTGCCAGCAGCCGAGGACTAAATAATTCACCCCTCCACTTT; CDR3: CASSRGLNNSPLHF
D: .; J: TRBJ2-1; V: TRBV7-9; size: few; DNA: TGTGCCAGCAGCTTCGGAGGATGGGGAAATGAGCAGTTCTTC; CDR3: CASSFGGWGNEQFF
D: TRBD1; J: TRBJ1-3; V: TRBV14; size: many; DNA: TGTGCCAGCAGCCCTCCCGGGACAGGGTCTGGAAACACCATATATTTT; CDR3: CASSPPGTGSGNTIYF
D: .; J: TRBJ1-1; V: TRBV18; size: few; DNA: TGTGCCAGCTCACCAGTCGGCACTGAAGCTTTCTTT; CDR3: CASSPVGTEAFF
D: .; J: TRBJ1-2; V: TRBV6-5; size: many; DNA: TGTGCCAGTCAGTCGCGATCCCTCTATGGCTACACCTTC; CDR3: CASQSRSLYGYTF
D: .; J: TRBJ1-6; V: TRBV13; size: .; DNA: TGTGCCAGCAGCCTCGCAGGGTTTTCACCCCTCCACTTT; CDR3: CASSLAGFSPLHF
D: .; J: TRBJ1-4; V: TRBV2; size: many; DNA: TGTGCCAGCAGTGAGGGGGGGGAAAAACTGTTTTTT; CDR3: CASSEGGEKLFF
D: .; J: TRBJ2-1; V: TRBV27; size: .; DNA: TGTGCCAGCAGTTGGACTAACGGCAATGAGCAGTTCTTC; CDR3: CASSWTNGNEQFF
D: .; J: TRBJ1-2; V: TRBV25-1; size: few; DNA: TGTGCCAGCAGTGAAAATTCTATGGCAGCTACTAACTATGGCTACACCTTC; CDR3: CASSENSMAATNYGYTF
D: TRBD1; J: TRBJ2-4; V: TRBV12-3/TRBV12-4; size: .; DNA: TGTGCCAGCAGCTCCGGGACAGCTTTAGCCAAAAACATTCAGTACTTC; CDR3: CASSSGTALAKNIQYF
D: .; J: TRBJ1-6; V: TRBV18; size: many; DNA: TGTGCCAGCTCACCAGATAATTCACCCCTCCACTTT; CDR3: CASSPDNSPLHF
D: .; J: TRBJ1-1; V: TRBV10-3; size: few; DNA: TGTGCCATCAGTGAGTCGAAGGGGAGGGCTGAAGCTTTCTTT; CDR3: CAISESKGRAEAFF
D: .; J: TRBJ2-7; V: TRBV25-1; size: many; DNA: TGTGCCAGCAGTCCATCGTTCAGGGACGCCCGCTCCTACGAGCAGTACTTC; CDR3: CASSPSFRDARSYEQYF
D: .; J: TRBJ2-7; V: TRBV9; size: .; DNA: TGTGCCAGCAGCGTAGGAGGGGCTCAAACTGGCGAGCAGTACTTC; CDR3: CASSVGGAQTGEQYF
D: TRBD2; J: TRBJ2-3; V: TRBV9; size: few; DNA: TGTGCCAGCAGGGGGACTAGCGGTTTCACAGATACGCAGTATTTT; CDR3: CASRGTSGFTDTQYF
D: .; J: TRBJ2-7; V: TRBV12-3/TRBV12-4; size: many; DNA: TGTGCCAGCAGTTTGGGGGAATGGGGCTACGAGCAGTACTTC; CDR3: CASSLGEWGYEQYF
D: .; J: TRBJ2-1; V: TRBV5-1; size: few; DNA: TGCGCCAGCAGCTTGGCCTCGGGCACAGGAATCTACAATGAGCAGTTCTTC; CDR3: CASSLASGTGIYNEQFF
D: .; J: TRBJ2-2; V: TRBV6-5; size: .; DNA: TGTGCCAGCACCTACTACCTTCATGCCACCGGGGAGCTGTTTTTT; CDR3: CASTYYLHATGELFF
D: TRBD2; J: TRBJ2-7; V: TRBV12-3/TRBV12-4; size: many; DNA: TGTGCCAGCAGTGTAGGACTAGCGGGGACCTACGAGCAGTACTTC; CDR3: CASSVGLAGTYEQYF
D: .; J: TRBJ1-1; V: TRBV11-2; size: .; DNA: TGTGCCAGCAGCAGGACAGCGAGGGCCACTGAAGCTTTCTTT; CDR3: CASSRTARATEAFF
D: .; J: TRBJ2-7; V: TRBV14; size: many; DNA: TGTGCCAGCAGCCATTCGACAGCCGGGCCTCCCTACGAGCAGTACTTC; CDR3: CASSHSTAGPPYEQYF
D: .; J: TRBJ2-2; V: TRBV4-1; size: few; DNA: TGCGCCAGCAGCCAAGATGCCGCCGGGGCTGGGTCTACCGGGGAGCTGTTTTTT; CDR3: CASSQDAAGAGSTGELFF